A single sample is the source of the 29 T cell receptor beta chains below, sequenced in a study of blood T cell repertoires in COVID-19. Assay: immunoSEQ multiplex PCR; the TCRdb copy retains only in-frame clones and omits some. The table lists hundreds of thousands of clones, 85% of them singletons, with roughly a sixth in the top ten. The sequencing sample was made of PBMCs or T cells enriched from blood (not recorded which). The receptors derive from a man aged 35-49 years who had recovered from COVID-19.

This chain connects TRBV4-2 to TRBJ2-7, with D possibly TRBD1 on 6 matching bases. The V gene's germline CDR1 is LGHNA and CDR2 YNFKEQ. The germline V and J ends were trimmed by 0 bases and 5 bases, with 14 bases remaining between them. The CDR3 runs 15 residues. The CDR3 sequence is CASSQDPDSDHEQYF. The CDR3 DNA sequence: TGTGCCAGCAGCCAAGACCCGGACAGCGACCACGAGCAGTACTTC.

The chain joins TRBV28 to TRBJ2-7; the D gene is possibly TRBD1 (6 bases). Germline V CDR1 and CDR2: MDHEN, SYDVKM. V lost 5 bases, J lost 8 bases, and 16 bases lay in between. The CDR3 has 13 amino acids. CDR3 amino acids: CASSRQESTQQYF. CDR3 sequence (DNA): TGTGCCAGCAGTCGACAGGAAAGTACCCAGCAGTACTTC. Complete variable domain (other parts from reference TRBV28 and TRBJ2-7): DVKVTQSSRYLVKRTGEKVFLECVQDMDHENMFWYRQDPGLGLRLIYFSYDVKMKEKGDIPEGYSVSREKKERFSLILESASTNQTSMYLCASSRQESTQQYFGPGTRLTVT.

The rearrangement links TRBV27 to TRBJ2-7, with 9 bases aligning to TRBD1. Germline V CDR1 and CDR2: MNHEY, SMNVEV (reference sequence). With V trimmed by 3 bases and J by 6 bases, 3 bases remained unmatched. CDR3 size: 13 residues. CDR3 loop: CASSFGTGSEQYF. For the CDR3, the DNA is TGTGCCAGCAGTTTCGGGACAGGGAGCGAGCAGTACTTC.

On this clone itself: Other DNA sequences of this sample code for an identical CDR3. The chain couples TRBV11-3 to TRBJ2-7; weak D call: TRBD1 (5 bases). Deletions cut 4 bases from V and 3 bases from J, with 7 bases between. From germline, CDR1 is SGHNT and CDR2 YENEEA. CDR3 length: 12 amino acids. The CDR3 nucleotides read TGTGCCAGCAGCTCCGACAGCTACGAGCAGTACTTC. This codes for CASSSDSYEQYF.

This chain links TRBV27 with TRBJ2-7; 9 bases align to TRBD1. The V gene end was trimmed by 6 bases and the J gene end by 1 base; junction bases not matched to a gene: 13. Germline V gives CDR1 MNHEY, CDR2 SMNVEV (reference sequence). CDR3 length equals 17 residues. CDR3 loop: CASSTISPDRGSYEQYF. CDR3 bases: TGTGCCAGCAGCACCATCTCCCCGGACAGGGGTTCCTACGAGCAGTACTTC.

The V gene is TRBV2, the J gene TRBJ2-7, with 7 bases that match TRBD2. Unmatched junction bases numbered 10, after V lost 4 bases and J lost 10 bases. The germline V gene encodes CDR1 SNHLY and CDR2 FYNNEI. The length of the CDR3 is 13 residues. For the CDR3, the DNA is TGTGCCAGCAGTGCCGGGCAGCGGGACTCCCAGTACTTC. This codes for CASSAGQRDSQYF.

This clone was observed a single time. The chain joins TRBV11-2 to TRBJ2-3; maybe TRBD1 (6 bases). V lost 1 base and J 2 bases, leaving 10 bases between the germline ends. Per germline, CDR1 SGHAT and CDR2 FQNNGV. The CDR3 loop spans 15 amino acids. The CDR3 coding sequence is TGTGCCAGCAGCTTAGGGCCAGGGGCCACAGATACGCAGTATTTT. This sequence encodes CASSLGPGATDTQYF.

The count of this clone is one. A read error is possible here, since a much larger clone lies one base away. The CDR3 reads CASSQQKNTEAFF. CDR3 bases: TGTGCCAGCAGCCAACAGAAGAACACTGAAGCTTTCTTT. The rearrangement uses TRBV7-9 and TRBJ1-1; D not resolved. V gave up 5 bases and J gave up 1 base, with 8 bases separating them. Germline lookup yields CDR1 SEHNR and CDR2 FQNEAQ (reference sequence). This CDR3 has 13 residues.

The chain links TRBV24-1 to TRBJ2-2; 10 bases are a match to TRBD2. The CDR3 is made up of 18 amino acids. CDR1 is KGHDR, CDR2 SFDVKD, per germline. The ends lost 4 bases at V and 7 bases at J; junction bases unmatched: 14. The CDR3 DNA sequence: TGTGCCACCAGTGACGCCTTCTATAGCGGGAGGTCCAACGGGGAGCTGTTTTTT. Amino acid sequence: CATSDAFYSGRSNGELFF.

V usage is TRBV3-1 (or the pseudogene TRBV3-2) and J usage is TRBJ2-7, with 9 bases lining up with TRBD2. Per the germline V gene, CDR1 is LGHDT and CDR2 is YNNKEL (reference sequence). V lost 2 bases to trimming and J lost 6 bases; unmatched junction nucleotides: 5. The CDR3 has 14 residues. CDR3 loop: CASSQSAGGREQYF. CDR3 bases: TGTGCCAGCAGCCAATCGGCGGGAGGGCGCGAGCAGTACTTC.

The V gene is TRBV10-1, the J gene TRBJ2-7; D is unclear. Trimming removed 3 bases at V and 7 bases at J, with 13 bases between. Germline CDR1 WNHNN, CDR2 SYGVQD (reference sequence). This CDR3 is built from 13 residues. The DNA of the CDR3 is TGCGCCAGCAGTGAAGACTCCCTGCTGGAGCAGTACTTC. Amino acid sequence: CASSEDSLLEQYF.

The chain recombines TRBV7-3 with TRBJ1-6, with a weak D call TRBD1 (6 bases). V was trimmed by 1 base and J by 7 bases, leaving 8 bases between them. Germline-derived CDR1 and CDR2 are SGHTA and FQGTGA. The CDR3 is 14 residues long. In nucleotides, the CDR3 is TGTGCCAGCAGCTTAATGGGGGCAAATTCACCCCTCCACTTT. It is translated as CASSLMGANSPLHF.

V usage is TRBV5-4 and J usage is TRBJ2-3, with 10 positions matching TRBD2. The germline V gene has CDR1 SGHNT and CDR2 YYREEE (reference sequence). This CDR3 is 16 amino acids long. The V segment lost 5 bases and the J segment 3 bases; nucleotides outside the gene matches: 9. The CDR3 protein is CASSSGLAILTDTQYF. The CDR3 DNA is TGTGCCAGCAGTTCGGGACTAGCGATTCTTACAGATACGCAGTATTTT.

This chain joins TRBV7-2 and TRBJ2-5; TRBD1 agrees at 7 bases. The ends lost 5 bases at V and 6 bases at J; junction bases unmatched: 9. CDR3 length: 14 amino acids. The germline CDR1 and CDR2 sequences are SGHTA and FQGNSA. The CDR3 DNA reads as TGTGCCAGCAGCAACCGGGACAGTATTCAGACCCAGTACTTC. It specifies CASSNRDSIQTQYF.

The chain uses TRBV18 and TRBJ2-1, with 9 bases identical to TRBD1. Per the germline V gene, CDR1 is KGHSH and CDR2 is LQKENI. The V segment lost 4 bases and the J segment 6 bases; nucleotides outside the gene matches: 10. CDR3 length: 16 residues. This CDR3 is CASSLTGGAGGNEQFF. In DNA form, the CDR3 reads TGTGCCAGCTCACTTACAGGGGGCGCAGGGGGCAATGAGCAGTTCTTC. Together with reference TRBV18 and TRBJ2-1, the CDR3 gives the full variable domain: NAGVMQNPRHLVRRRGQEARLRCSPMKGHSHVYWYRQLPEEGLKFMVYLQKENIIDESGMPKERFSAEFPKEGPSILRIQQVVRGDSAAYFCASSLTGGAGGNEQFFGPGTRLTVL.

This clone was picked up a small number of times. Other DNA sequences of this sample code for an identical CDR3. This chain links TRBV19 with TRBJ2-7; a possible D gene is TRBD2 (6 bases). This CDR3 is 15 amino acids long. V was clipped by 3 bases and J by 0 bases, with 12 bases between them. Germline values: CDR1 LNHDA, CDR2 SQIVND (reference sequence). CDR3 DNA: TGTGCCAGTAGTATTAGTAGCGGAGGCTCCTACGAGCAGTACTTC. It yields the protein CASSISSGGSYEQYF.

This clone was detected only a few times. The chain is built from TRBV4-1 and TRBJ1-3; D might be TRBD1 (5 bases). Germline CDR1 is MGHRA and CDR2 is YSYEKL. The CDR3 totals 13 residues. V shed 8 bases and J shed 2 bases, with 10 bases lying between them. The CDR3 DNA is TGCGCCAGCTCCGGACACACTGGAAACACCATATATTTT. It is translated as CASSGHTGNTIYF.

The chain combines TRBV19 with TRBJ2-7; a weak D match, TRBD2 (6 bases). Trimming left V 2 bases short and J 5 bases short, with 22 bases between. The CDR3 covers 17 residues. Germline V lookup: CDR1 LNHDA, CDR2 SQIVND (reference sequence). The CDR3: CASSIRLVVGSLNEQYF. CDR3 DNA: TGTGCCAGTAGTATACGCCTGGTAGTCGGGAGTCTTAACGAGCAGTACTTC.

The J gene is TRBJ2-1, the V gene TRBV7-9; 13 bases are a match to TRBD2. This CDR3 spans 16 amino acids. CDR1 and CDR2 from the germline V gene are SEHNR and FQNEAQ (reference sequence). Trimming removed 0 bases from V and 7 bases from J; junction bases left unmatched: 3. The CDR3 here is CASSLATGLAGNEQFF. CDR3 in DNA: TGTGCCAGCAGCTTAGCAACGGGACTAGCGGGGAATGAGCAGTTCTTC.

This rearrangement joins TRBV7-2 to TRBJ2-3, with 8 bases fitting TRBD2. The J segment lost 2 bases and the V segment lost 3 bases, leaving 13 bases of the junction unmatched. Germline V gene lookup returns CDR1 SGHTA and CDR2 FQGNSA. The CDR3 spans 18 residues. CDR3 loop: CASSFSFAVAGFTDTQYF. The CDR3 bases are TGTGCCAGCAGCTTCTCATTCGCTGTAGCGGGATTCACAGATACGCAGTATTTT.

This clone was recorded only once. CDR3 DNA sequence: TGTGCCAGCAGCTTGGGGCAGGGTGGAAACACCATATATTTT. The encoded protein is CASSLGQGGNTIYF. The rearrangement uses TRBV5-4 and TRBJ1-3; weak D call: TRBD1 (5 bases). Trimming removed 0 bases from V and 3 bases from J, with 7 bases in between. The CDR3 length is 14 residues. In germline, CDR1 is SGHNT, CDR2 YYREEE (reference sequence).

The rearrangement uses TRBV4-1 and TRBJ2-4; weak D call: TRBD1 (6 bases). Germline V gives CDR1 MGHRA, CDR2 YSYEKL. The V and J ends lost 3 bases and 0 bases respectively, with 12 bases between them. The CDR3 spans 16 residues. In DNA, the CDR3 is TGCGCCAGCAGCCAGACGGGACACGGAGCCAAAAACATTCAGTACTTC. Translated: CASSQTGHGAKNIQYF.

This clone was recorded a few times. The chain links TRBV30 to TRBJ2-5; D ambiguous. The germline CDR1 and CDR2 sequences are GTSNPN and SVGIG (reference sequence). The CDR3 consists of 12 residues. Trimming cost V 2 bases and J 1 base, with 5 bases left between them. CDR3 amino acids: CAWSLIQETQYF. Written as DNA, the CDR3 is TGTGCCTGGAGTCTAATCCAAGAGACCCAGTACTTC. The variable domain in full, completed from reference TRBV30 and TRBJ2-5, reads SQTIHQWPATLVQPVGSPLSLECTVEGTSNPNLYWYRQAAGRGLQLLFYSVGIGQISSEVPQNLSASRPQDRQFILSSKKLLLSDSGFYLCAWSLIQETQYFGPGTRLLVL.

The chain combines TRBV7-9 with TRBJ1-5; no clear D gene. Between the trimmed V and J ends, which lost 5 bases and 2 bases, there was a span of 4 bases. The CDR3 has 12 residues. The germline CDR1 and CDR2 sequences are SEHNR and FQNEAQ (reference sequence). CDR3 residues: CASSGGNQPQHF. The CDR3 coding sequence is TGTGCCAGCAGCGGAGGCAATCAGCCCCAGCATTTT.

The J gene is TRBJ2-7, the V gene TRBV9; 7 positions agree with TRBD1. The CDR3 extends over 15 amino acids. Unmatched junction bases numbered 10, after V lost 0 bases and J lost 7 bases. Germline V gene lookup returns CDR1 SGDLS and CDR2 YYNGEE. CDR3 in DNA: TGTGCCAGCAGCGTAGCTGCAGACAGGGCTACTGAGCAGTACTTC. It specifies CASSVAADRATEQYF.

The gene calls are TRBV12-3 or TRBV12-4 and TRBJ2-7; TRBD1 matches 8 bases. The CDR3 totals 12 residues. The V gene end was trimmed by 6 bases and the J gene end by 9 bases; junction bases not matched to a gene: 7. CDR3 loop: CASSAGGRGQYF. CDR3 coding DNA: TGTGCCAGCAGCGCAGGGGGCAGGGGGCAGTACTTC.

This chain links TRBV5-4 with TRBJ2-5, with 12 bases identical to TRBD1. The CDR3 runs to 16 residues. The junction had 10 bases not matched to a gene; V was cut back by 6 bases and J by 4 bases. Germline V gene lookup returns CDR1 SGHNT and CDR2 YYREEE (reference sequence). Here the CDR3 DNA reads TGTGCCAGCAAGGGACAGGGGGCTAGTTTGGGAGAGACCCAGTACTTC. Encoded protein: CASKGQGASLGETQYF. Supplemented by reference TRBV5-4 and TRBJ2-5, the full variable domain reads ETGVTQSPTHLIKTRGQQVTLRCSSQSGHNTVSWYQQALGQGPQFIFQYYREEENGRGNFPPRFSGLQFPNYSSELNVNALELDDSALYLCASKGQGASLGETQYFGPGTRLLVL.

V is TRBV7-2 and J is TRBJ1-2; 10 bases align to TRBD1. CDR3 length equals 14 residues. Germline lookup yields CDR1 SGHTA and CDR2 FQGNSA. The V gene end was trimmed by 4 bases and the J gene end by 2 bases; junction bases not matched to a gene: 1. CDR3 coding DNA: TGTGCCAGCAGCTCGGACAGGGGGAACTATGGCTACACCTTC. It is translated as CASSSDRGNYGYTF.

The chain has TRBV4-1 and TRBJ1-1, with TRBD1 identical over 7 bases. Germline V gene sequence: CDR1 MGHRA, CDR2 YSYEKL. V was pared by 1 base and J by 2 bases, with 7 bases of the junction left unmatched. The length of the CDR3 is 16 residues. As DNA, the CDR3 is TGCGCCAGCAGCCAAGTGGGACGAGGGGGCAACACTGAAGCTTTCTTT. Encoded protein: CASSQVGRGGNTEAFF.